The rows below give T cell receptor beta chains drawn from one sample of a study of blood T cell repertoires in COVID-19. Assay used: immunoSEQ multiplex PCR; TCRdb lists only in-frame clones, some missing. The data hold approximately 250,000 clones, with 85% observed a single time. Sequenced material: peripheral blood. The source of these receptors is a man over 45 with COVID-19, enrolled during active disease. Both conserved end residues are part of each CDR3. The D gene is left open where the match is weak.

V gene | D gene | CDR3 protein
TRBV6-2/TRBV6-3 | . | CASSYRGGVNTEAFF
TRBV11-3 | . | CASSLGRVGNEQFF
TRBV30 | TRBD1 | CAWSVTGGYTEAFF
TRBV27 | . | CASSQSRSGGDGYTF
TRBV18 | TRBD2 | CASSPRLAGDSYEQYF
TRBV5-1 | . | CASSLGTSTDTQYF
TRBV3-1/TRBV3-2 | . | CASSEEGGYGYTF
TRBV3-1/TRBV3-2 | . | CASSQDHRVGYGYTF
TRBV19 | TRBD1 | CASLGQGDTEAFF
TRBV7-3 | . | CASSSMQYNEQFF
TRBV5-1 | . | CASSTGNYGYTF
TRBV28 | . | CASSSGFRDTLFYGYTF
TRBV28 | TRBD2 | CASRTSGAIYEQFF
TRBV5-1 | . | CASSLAETATNEKLFF
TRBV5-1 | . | CASSRGGYGYTF
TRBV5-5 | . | CASSPSGLSGYTF
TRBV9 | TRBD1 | CASSASGQGYEQYF
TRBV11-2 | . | CASSLNSGLDKETQYF
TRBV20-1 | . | CSASSGSYNEQFF
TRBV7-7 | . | CASSLDAGQIETQYF
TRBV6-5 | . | CATGTPNTGELFF
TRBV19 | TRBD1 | CASSMGTGNQPQHF
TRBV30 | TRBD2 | CAWNGGGRYEQFF
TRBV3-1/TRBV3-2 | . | CASSQVTGPYEQYF
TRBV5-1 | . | CASTPGGSDTGELFF
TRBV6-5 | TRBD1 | CASSYQGQGNGYTF
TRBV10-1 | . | CASSESIGGSYEQYF
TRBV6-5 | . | CASSWAGETEAFF
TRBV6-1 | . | CASSSSRGSEAFF
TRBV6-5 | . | CASSYRQGGSYEQYF
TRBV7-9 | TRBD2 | CASSLGGGIWDEQYF
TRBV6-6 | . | CASSSVMTGSYEQYF
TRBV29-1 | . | CSVAPGHLQETQYF
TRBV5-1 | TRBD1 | CASSVYRLGTGDNEQFF
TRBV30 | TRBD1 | CAWTQAGTGEETQYF
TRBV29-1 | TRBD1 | CSAGGLDTEAFF
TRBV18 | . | CASSLSEGGPQPQHF
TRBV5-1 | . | CASSLEAGGQAFF
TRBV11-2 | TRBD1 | CASKQGLGVSYEQYF
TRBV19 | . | CASTSRVAQPQHF
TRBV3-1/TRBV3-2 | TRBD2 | CASSQALAGTNEQFF
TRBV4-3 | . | CASSQDVTGINTEAFF
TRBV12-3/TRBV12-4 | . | CASSAGFDTEAFF
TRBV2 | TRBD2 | CASGASGAYEQYF
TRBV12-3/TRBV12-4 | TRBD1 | CASSSPGQGAFF
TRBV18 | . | CASSGGPDATNEKLFF
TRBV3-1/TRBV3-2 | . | CASSPELRVFIDEQFF
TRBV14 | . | CASSQFLGQGTDTQYF
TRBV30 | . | CAWKLTTNTGELFF
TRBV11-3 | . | CASSLEQNSPLHF
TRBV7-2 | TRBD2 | CASSLGLAGEADTQYF
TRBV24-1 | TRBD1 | CATNQQGTGELFF
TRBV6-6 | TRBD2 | CASSRRGGRRGTGELFF
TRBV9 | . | CASSVAEGYQETQYF
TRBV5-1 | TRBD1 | CASRESGTGTGNTIYF
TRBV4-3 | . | CASSQDQGFGYGYTF
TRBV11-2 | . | CASSLVTGGLGDTQYF
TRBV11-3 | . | CASSLSDYYNEQFF
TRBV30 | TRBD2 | CAWGGSGDRLDTQYF
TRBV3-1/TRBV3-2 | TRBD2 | CASSQAMGLAGNTDTQYF